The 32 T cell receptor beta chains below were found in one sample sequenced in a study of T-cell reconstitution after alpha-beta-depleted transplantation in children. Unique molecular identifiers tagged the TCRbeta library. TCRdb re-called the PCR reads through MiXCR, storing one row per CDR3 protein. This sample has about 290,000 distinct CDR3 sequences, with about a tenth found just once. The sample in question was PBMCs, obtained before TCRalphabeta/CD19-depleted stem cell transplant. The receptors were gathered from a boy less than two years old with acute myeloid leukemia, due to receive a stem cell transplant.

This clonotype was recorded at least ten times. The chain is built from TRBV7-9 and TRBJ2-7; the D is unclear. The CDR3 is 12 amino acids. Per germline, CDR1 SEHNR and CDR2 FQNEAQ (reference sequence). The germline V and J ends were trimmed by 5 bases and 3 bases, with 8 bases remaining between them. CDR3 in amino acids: CASSTQSYEQYF. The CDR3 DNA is TGTGCCAGCAGCACCCAAAGCTACGAGCAGTACTTC.

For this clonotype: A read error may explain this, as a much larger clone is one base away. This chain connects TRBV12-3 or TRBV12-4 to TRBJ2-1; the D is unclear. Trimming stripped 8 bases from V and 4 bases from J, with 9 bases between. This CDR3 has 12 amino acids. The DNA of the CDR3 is TGTGCCAGCCGTCCTAGATACAATGAGCAGTTCTTC. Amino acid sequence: CASRPRYNEQFF.

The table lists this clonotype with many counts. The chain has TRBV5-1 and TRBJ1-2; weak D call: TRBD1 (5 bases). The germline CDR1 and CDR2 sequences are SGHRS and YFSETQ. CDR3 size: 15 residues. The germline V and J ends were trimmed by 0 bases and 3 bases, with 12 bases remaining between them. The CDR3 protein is CASSLEGDHYYGYTF. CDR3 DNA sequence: TGCGCCAGCAGCTTGGAAGGGGACCATTACTATGGCTACACCTTC.

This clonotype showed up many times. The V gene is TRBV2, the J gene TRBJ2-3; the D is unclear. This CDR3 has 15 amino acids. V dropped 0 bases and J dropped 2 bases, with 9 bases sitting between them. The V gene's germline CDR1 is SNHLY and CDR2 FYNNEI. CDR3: CASSEAGLLTDTQYF. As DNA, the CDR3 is TGTGCCAGCAGTGAAGCCGGCCTACTCACAGATACGCAGTATTTT.

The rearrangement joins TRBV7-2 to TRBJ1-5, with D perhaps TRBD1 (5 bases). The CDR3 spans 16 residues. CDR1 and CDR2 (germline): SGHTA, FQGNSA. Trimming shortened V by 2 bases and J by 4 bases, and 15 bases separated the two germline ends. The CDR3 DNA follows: TGTGCCAGCAGCTTATGGGACCCCGGACGAAATCAGCCCCAGCATTTT. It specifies CASSLWDPGRNQPQHF.

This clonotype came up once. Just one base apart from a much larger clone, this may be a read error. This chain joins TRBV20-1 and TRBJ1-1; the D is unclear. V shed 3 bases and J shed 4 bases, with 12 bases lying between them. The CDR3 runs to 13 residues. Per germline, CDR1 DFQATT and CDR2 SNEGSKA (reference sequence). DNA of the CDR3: TGCAGTGCTAGGGACCCGGGTAGCACTGAAGCTTTCTTT. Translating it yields CSARDPGSTEAFF.

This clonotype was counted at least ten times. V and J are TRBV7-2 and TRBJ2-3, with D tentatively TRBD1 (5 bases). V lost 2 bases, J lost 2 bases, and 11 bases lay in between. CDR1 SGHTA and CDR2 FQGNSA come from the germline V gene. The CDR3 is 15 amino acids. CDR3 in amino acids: CASSLMGPNTDTQYF. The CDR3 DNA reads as TGTGCCAGCAGCTTAATGGGGCCTAACACAGATACGCAGTATTTT.

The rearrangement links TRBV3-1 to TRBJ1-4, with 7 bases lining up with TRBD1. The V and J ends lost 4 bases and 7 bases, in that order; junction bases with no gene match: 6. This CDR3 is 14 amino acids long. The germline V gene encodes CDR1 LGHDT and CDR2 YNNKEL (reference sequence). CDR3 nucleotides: TGTGCCAGCAGCCGCCCAGGGGGAGCTGAAAAACTGTTTTTT. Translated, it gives CASSRPGGAEKLFF. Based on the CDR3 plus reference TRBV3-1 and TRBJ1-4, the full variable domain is DTAVSQTPKYLVTQMGNDKSIKCEQNLGHDTMYWYKQDSKKFLKIMFSYNNKELIINETVPNRFSPKSPDKAHLNLHINSLELGDSAVYFCASSRPGGAEKLFFGSGTQLSVL.

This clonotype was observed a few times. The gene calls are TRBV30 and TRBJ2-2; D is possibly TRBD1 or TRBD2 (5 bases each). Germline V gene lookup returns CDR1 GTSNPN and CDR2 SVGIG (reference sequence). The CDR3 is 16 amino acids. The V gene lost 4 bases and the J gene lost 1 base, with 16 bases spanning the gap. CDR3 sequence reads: CAWTRDPGVNTGELFF. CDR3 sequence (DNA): TGTGCCTGGACAAGGGACCCCGGAGTGAACACCGGGGAGCTGTTTTTT.

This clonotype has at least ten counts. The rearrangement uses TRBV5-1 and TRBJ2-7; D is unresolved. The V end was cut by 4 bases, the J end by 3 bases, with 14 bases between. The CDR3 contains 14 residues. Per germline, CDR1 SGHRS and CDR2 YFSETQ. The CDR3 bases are TGCGCCAGCAGCCCCGGCCTGGGGTTCTACGAGCAGTACTTC. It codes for CASSPGLGFYEQYF.

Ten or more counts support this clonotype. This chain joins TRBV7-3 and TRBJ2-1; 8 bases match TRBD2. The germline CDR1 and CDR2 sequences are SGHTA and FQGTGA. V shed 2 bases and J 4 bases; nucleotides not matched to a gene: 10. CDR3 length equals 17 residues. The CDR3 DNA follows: TGTGCCAGCAGCTTATTTCCAGCGGGAGACCCTTACAATGAGCAGTTCTTC. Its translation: CASSLFPAGDPYNEQFF. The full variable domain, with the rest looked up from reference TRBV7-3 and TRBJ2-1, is GAGVSQTPSNKVTEKGKYVELRCDPISGHTALYWYRQSLGQGPEFLIYFQGTGAADDSGLPNDRFFAVRPEGSVSTLKIQRTERGDSAVYLCASSLFPAGDPYNEQFFGPGTRLTVL.

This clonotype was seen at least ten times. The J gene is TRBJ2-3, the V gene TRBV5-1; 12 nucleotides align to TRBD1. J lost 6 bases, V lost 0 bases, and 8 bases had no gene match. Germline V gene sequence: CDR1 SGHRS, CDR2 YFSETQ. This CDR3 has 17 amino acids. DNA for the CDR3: TGCGCCAGCAGCTTGGCGGCCGGGACAGGGGGCGCGGATACGCAGTATTTT. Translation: CASSLAAGTGGADTQYF.

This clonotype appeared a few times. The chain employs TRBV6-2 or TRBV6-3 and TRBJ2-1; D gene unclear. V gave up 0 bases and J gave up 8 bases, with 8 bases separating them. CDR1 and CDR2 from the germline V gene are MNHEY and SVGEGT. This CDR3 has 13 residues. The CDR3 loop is CASSYSISDEQFF. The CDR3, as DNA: TGTGCCAGCAGTTACTCGATATCCGATGAGCAGTTCTTC.

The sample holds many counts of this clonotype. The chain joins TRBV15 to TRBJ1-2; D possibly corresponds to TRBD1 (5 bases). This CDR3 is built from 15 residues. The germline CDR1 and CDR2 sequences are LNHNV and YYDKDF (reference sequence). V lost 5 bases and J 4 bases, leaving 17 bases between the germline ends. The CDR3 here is CATSLRDSRAYGYTF. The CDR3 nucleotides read TGTGCCACCAGCCTTCGGGACTCCCGGGCCTATGGCTACACCTTC.

CDR3 sequence reads: CASSQAGTGGLEQYF. The CDR3 DNA reads TGTGCCAGCAGCCAAGCCGGGACAGGGGGTCTCGAGCAGTACTTC. The J gene is TRBJ2-7, the V gene TRBV4-2; the match to TRBD1 covers 11 bases. Germline V CDR1 and CDR2: LGHNA, YNFKEQ. The CDR3 spans 15 residues. V was clipped by 1 base and J by 6 bases; unmatched bases: 5.

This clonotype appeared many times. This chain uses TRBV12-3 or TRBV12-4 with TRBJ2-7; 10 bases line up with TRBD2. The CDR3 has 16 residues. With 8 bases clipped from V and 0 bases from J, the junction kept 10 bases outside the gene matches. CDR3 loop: CASGQREGRSSYEQYF. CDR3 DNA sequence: TGTGCCAGCGGTCAGCGGGAGGGCCGGAGCTCCTACGAGCAGTACTTC.

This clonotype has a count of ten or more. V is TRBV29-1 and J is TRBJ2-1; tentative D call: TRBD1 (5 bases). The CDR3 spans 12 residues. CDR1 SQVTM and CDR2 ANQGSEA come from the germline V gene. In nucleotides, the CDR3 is TGCAGTTCACAGGCTTCTTACAATGAGCAGTTCTTC. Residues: CSSQASYNEQFF.

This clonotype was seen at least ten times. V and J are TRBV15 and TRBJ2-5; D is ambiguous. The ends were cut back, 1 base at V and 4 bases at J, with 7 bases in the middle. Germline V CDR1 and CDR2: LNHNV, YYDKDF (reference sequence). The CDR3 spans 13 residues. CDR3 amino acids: CATSRVNAETQYF. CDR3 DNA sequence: TGTGCCACCAGCAGAGTCAATGCAGAGACCCAGTACTTC.

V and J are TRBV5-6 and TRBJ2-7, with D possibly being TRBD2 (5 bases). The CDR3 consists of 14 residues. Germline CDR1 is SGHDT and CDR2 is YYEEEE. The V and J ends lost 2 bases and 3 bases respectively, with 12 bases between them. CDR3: CASSFNAGLYEQYF. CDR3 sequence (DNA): TGTGCCAGCAGCTTTAATGCTGGACTCTACGAGCAGTACTTC.

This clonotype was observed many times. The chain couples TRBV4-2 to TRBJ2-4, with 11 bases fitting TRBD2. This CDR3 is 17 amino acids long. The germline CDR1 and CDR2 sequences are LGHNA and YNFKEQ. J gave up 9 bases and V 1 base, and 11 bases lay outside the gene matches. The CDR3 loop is CASSQVSLTGTSGIQYF. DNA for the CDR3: TGTGCCAGCAGCCAAGTATCACTAACCGGGACTAGCGGCATTCAGTACTTC.

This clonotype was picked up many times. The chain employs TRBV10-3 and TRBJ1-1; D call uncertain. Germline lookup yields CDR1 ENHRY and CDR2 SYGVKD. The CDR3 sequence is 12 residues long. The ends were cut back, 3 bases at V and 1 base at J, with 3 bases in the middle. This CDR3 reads CAISDWNTEAFF. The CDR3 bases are TGTGCCATCAGTGACTGGAACACTGAAGCTTTCTTT.

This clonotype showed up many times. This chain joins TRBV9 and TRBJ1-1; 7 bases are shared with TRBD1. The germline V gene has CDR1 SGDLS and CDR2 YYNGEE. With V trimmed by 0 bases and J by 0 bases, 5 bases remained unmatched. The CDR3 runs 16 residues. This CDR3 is CASSVVGTAMNTEAFF. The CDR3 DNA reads TGTGCCAGCAGCGTAGTTGGGACAGCCATGAACACTGAAGCTTTCTTT.

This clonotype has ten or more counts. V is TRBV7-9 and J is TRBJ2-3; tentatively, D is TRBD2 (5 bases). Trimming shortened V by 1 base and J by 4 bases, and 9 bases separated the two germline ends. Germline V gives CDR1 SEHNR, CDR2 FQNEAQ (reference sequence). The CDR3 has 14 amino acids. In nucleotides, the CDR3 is TGTGCCAGCAGCTTAGAGATGGGAGCAGATACGCAGTATTTT. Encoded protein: CASSLEMGADTQYF.

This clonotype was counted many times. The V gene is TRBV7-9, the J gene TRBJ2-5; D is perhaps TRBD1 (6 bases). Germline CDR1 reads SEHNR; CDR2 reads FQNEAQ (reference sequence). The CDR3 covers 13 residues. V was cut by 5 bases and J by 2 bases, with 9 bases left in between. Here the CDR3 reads CASSRDTQETQYF. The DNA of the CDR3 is TGTGCCAGCAGCCGGGACACTCAAGAGACCCAGTACTTC.

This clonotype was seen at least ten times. DNA for the CDR3: TGTGCCAGCGGGGGACCTGACAATGAGCAGTTCTTC. Translation: CASGGPDNEQFF. The J gene is TRBJ2-1, the V gene TRBV12-3 or TRBV12-4; either TRBD1 or TRBD2 may fit D (5 bases each). With 8 bases removed from V and 5 bases from J, the gap between germline ends came to 10 bases. The CDR3 covers 12 residues.

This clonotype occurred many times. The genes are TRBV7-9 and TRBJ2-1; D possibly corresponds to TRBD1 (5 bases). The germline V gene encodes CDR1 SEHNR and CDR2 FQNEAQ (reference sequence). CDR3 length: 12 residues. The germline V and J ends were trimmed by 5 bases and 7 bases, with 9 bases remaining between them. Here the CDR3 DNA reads TGTGCCAGCAGCCCAAACAGGAATGAGCAGTTCTTC. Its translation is CASSPNRNEQFF. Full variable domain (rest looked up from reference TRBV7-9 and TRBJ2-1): DTGVSQNPRHKITKRGQNVTFRCDPISEHNRLYWYRQTLGQGPEFLTYFQNEAQLEKSRLLSDRFSAERPKGSFSTLEIQRTEQGDSAMYLCASSPNRNEQFFGPGTRLTVL.

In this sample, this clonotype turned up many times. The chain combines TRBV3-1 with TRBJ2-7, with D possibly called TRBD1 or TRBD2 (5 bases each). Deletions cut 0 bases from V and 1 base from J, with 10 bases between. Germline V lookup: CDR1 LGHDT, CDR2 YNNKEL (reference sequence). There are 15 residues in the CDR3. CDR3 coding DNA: TGTGCCAGCAGCCAAGATGGGGGTCCATCCTACGAGCAGTACTTC. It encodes CASSQDGGPSYEQYF.

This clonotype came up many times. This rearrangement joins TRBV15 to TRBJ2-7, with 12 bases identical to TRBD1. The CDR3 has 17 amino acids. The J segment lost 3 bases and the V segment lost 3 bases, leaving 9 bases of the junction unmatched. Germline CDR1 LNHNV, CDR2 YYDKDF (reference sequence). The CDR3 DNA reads TGTGCCACCAGCAGGAGGGACAGGGGGCTGCTAAACTACGAGCAGTACTTC. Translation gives CATSRRDRGLLNYEQYF.

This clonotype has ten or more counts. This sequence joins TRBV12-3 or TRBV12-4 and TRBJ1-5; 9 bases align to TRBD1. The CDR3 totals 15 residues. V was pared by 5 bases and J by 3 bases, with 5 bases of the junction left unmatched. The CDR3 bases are TGTGCCAGCAGTGCCGGGACAGGGCCCAATCAGCCCCAGCATTTT. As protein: CASSAGTGPNQPQHF.

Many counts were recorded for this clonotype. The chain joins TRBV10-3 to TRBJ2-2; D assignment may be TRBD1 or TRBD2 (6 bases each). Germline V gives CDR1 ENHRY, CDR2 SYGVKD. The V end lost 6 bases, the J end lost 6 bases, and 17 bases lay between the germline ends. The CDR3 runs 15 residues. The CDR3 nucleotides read TGTGCCATCAGAGGGGGGCAGGGCAAGTCCGGGGAGCTGTTTTTT. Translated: CAIRGGQGKSGELFF.

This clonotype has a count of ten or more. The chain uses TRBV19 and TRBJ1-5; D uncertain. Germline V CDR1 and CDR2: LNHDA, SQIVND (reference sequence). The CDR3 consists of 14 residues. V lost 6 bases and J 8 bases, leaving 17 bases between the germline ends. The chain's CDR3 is CASSGGREEKPQHF. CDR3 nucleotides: TGTGCCAGTAGCGGCGGGAGGGAAGAAAAGCCCCAGCATTTT.

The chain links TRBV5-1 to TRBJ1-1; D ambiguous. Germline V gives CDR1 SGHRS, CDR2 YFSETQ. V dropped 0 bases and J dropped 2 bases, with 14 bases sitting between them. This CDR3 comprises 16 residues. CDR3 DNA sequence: TGCGCCAGCAGCTTGGCCTCGTTATATCGAAACACTGAAGCTTTCTTT. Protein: CASSLASLYRNTEAFF. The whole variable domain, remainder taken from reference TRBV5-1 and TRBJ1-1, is KAGVTQTPRYLIKTRGQQVTLSCSPISGHRSVSWYQQTPGQGLQFLFEYFSETQRNKGNFPGRFSGRQFSNSRSEMNVSTLELGDSALYLCASSLASLYRNTEAFFGQGTRLTVV.